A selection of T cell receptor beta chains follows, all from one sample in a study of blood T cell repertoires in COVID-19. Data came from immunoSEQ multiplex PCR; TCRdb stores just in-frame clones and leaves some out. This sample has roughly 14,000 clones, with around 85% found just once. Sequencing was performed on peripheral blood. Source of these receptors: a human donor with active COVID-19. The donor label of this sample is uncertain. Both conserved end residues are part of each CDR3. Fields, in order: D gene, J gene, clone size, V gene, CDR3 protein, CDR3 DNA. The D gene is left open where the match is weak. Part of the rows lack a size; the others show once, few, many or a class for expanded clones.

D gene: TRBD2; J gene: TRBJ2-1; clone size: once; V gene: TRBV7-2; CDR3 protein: CASSLLAGEGEQFF; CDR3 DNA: TGTGCCAGCAGCTTGCTAGCGGGAGAAGGGGAGCAGTTCTTC
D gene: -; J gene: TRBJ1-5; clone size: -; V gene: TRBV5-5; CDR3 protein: CASSLGGAWNQPQHF; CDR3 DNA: TGTGCCAGCAGCCTAGGGGGGGCATGGAATCAGCCCCAGCATTTT
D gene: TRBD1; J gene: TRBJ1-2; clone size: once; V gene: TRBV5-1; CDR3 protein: CASSTGQSGYGYTF; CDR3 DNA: TGCGCCAGCAGCACGGGACAGTCGGGCTATGGCTACACCTTC
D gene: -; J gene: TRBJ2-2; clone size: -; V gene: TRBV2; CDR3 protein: CASSDTRSGELFF; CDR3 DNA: TGTGCCAGCAGTGATACTCGATCCGGGGAGCTGTTTTTT
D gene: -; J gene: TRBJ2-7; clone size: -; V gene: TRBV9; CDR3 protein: CASSQGQGPSYEQYF; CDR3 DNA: TGTGCCAGCAGCCAGGGGCAGGGGCCATCCTACGAGCAGTACTTC
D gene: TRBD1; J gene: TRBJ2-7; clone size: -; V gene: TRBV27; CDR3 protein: CASSLSTGGREQYF; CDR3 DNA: TGTGCCAGCAGTTTATCGACAGGGGGCCGCGAGCAGTACTTC
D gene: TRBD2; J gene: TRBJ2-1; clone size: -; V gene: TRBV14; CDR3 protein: CASSPGLAYNEQFF; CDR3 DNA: TGTGCCAGCAGCCCGGGACTAGCCTACAATGAGCAGTTCTTC
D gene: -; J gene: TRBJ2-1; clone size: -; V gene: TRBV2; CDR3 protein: CASSETRGNEQFF; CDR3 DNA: TGTGCCAGCAGTGAAACTAGAGGCAATGAGCAGTTCTTC
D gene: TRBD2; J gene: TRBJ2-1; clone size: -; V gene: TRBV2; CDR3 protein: CASSPGLAGGSYNEQFF; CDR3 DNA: TGTGCCAGCAGTCCAGGACTAGCGGGAGGATCCTACAATGAGCAGTTCTTC
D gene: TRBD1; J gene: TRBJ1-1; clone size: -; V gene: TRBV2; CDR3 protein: CASDRGIMGTEAFF; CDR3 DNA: TGTGCCAGCGACAGGGGGATTATGGGGACTGAAGCTTTCTTT
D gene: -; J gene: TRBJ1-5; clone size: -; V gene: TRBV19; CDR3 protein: CASRGQSTNSNQPQHF; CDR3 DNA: TGTGCCAGTAGGGGGCAGTCCACCAATAGCAATCAGCCCCAGCATTTT
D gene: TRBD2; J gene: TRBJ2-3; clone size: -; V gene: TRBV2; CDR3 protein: CASTLRGGTDTQYF; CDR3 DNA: TGTGCCAGCACCCTCCGGGGGGGCACAGATACGCAGTATTTT
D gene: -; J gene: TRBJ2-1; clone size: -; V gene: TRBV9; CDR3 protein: CASSVRDLKYNEQFF; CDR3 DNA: TGTGCCAGCAGCGTCCGGGACTTAAAATACAATGAGCAGTTCTTC
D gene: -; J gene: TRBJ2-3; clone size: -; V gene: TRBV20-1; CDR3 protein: CSASSWLATDTQYF; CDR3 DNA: TGCAGTGCTAGTTCGTGGTTAGCAACAGATACGCAGTATTTT
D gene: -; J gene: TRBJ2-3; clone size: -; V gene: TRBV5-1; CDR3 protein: CASSLDSGATDTQYF; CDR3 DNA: TGCGCCAGCAGCTTGGATAGCGGCGCCACAGATACGCAGTATTTT
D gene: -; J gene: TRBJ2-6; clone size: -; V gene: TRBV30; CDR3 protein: CAWSAARFSGANVLTF; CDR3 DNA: TGTGCCTGGAGCGCCGCGAGGTTCTCTGGGGCCAACGTCCTGACTTTC
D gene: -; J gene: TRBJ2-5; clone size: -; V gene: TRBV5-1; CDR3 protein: CASASPGAGQETQYF; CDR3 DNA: TGCGCCAGCGCGTCCCCGGGAGCGGGTCAAGAGACCCAGTACTTC
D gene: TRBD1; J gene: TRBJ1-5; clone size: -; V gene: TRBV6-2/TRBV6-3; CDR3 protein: CASSFQMTGAVRQPQHF; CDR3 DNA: TGTGCCAGCAGTTTCCAAATGACAGGGGCGGTGAGACAGCCCCAGCATTTT
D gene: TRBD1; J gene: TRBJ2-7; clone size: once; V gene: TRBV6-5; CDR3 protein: CASIQLPGQSYEQYF; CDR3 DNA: TGTGCCAGCATCCAACTCCCGGGACAGTCCTACGAGCAGTACTTC
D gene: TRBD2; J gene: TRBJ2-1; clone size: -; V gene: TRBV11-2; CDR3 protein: CASSGLAGGQYNEQFF; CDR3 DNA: TGTGCCAGCAGCGGACTAGCGGGGGGACAATACAATGAGCAGTTCTTC
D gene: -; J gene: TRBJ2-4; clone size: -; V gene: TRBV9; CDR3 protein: CASSVDGRGHIQYF; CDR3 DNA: TGTGCCAGCAGCGTAGATGGCAGGGGACACATTCAGTACTTC
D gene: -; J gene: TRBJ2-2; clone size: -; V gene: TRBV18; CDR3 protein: CASSPLAETGELFF; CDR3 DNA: TGTGCCAGCTCACCGCTTGCGGAGACCGGGGAGCTGTTTTTT
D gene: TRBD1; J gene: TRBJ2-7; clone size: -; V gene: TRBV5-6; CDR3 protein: CASRSGTGLYEQYF; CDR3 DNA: TGTGCCAGCCGAAGCGGGACAGGGCTTTACGAGCAGTACTTC
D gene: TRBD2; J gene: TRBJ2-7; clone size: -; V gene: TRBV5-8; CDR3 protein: CASRTRGGPYEQYF; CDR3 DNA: TGTGCCAGCAGGACCCGGGGGGGGCCCTACGAGCAGTACTTC
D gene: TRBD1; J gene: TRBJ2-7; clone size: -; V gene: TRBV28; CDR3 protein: CASSSPGQASYEQYF; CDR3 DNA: TGTGCCAGCAGCTCCCCAGGACAGGCGTCCTACGAGCAGTACTTC
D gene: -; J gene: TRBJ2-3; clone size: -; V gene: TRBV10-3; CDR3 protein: CASAGGTDTQYF; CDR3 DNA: TGTGCCTCGGCAGGCGGCACAGATACGCAGTATTTT
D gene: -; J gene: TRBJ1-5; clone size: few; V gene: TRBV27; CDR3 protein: CASSLAGENQPQHF; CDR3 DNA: TGTGCCAGCAGTCTTGCCGGGGAGAATCAGCCCCAGCATTTT